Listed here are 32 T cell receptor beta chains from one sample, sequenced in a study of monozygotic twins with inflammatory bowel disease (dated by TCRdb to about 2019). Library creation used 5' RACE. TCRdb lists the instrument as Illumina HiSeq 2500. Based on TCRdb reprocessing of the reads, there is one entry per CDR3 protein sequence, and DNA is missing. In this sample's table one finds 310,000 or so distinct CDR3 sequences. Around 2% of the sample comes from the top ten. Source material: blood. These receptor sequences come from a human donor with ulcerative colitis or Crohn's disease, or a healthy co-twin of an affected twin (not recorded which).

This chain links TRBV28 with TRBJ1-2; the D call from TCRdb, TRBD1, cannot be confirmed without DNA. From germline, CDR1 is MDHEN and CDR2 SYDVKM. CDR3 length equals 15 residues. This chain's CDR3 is CASIRTGLLGYGYTF.

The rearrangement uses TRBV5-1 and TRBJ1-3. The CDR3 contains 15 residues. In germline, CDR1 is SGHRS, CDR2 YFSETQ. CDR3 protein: CAGSLSGGSGNTIYF. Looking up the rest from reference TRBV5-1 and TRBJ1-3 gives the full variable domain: KAGVTQTPRYLIKTRGQQVTLSCSPISGHRSVSWYQQTPGQGLQFLFEYFSETQRNKGNFPGRFSGRQFSNSRSEMNVSTLELGDSALYLCAGSLSGGSGNTIYFGEGSWLTVV.

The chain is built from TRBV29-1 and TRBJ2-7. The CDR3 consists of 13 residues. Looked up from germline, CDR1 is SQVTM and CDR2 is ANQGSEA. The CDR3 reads CSVDLQNSYEQYF.

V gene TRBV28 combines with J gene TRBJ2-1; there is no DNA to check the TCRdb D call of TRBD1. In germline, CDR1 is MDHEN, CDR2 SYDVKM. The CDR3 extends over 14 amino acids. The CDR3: CASRDRGPLNEQFF.

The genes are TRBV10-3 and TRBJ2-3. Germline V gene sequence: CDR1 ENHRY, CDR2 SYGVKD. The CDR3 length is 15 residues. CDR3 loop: CAISQPFLGTDTQYF.

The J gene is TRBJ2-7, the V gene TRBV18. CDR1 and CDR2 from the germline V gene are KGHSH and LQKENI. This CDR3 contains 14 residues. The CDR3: CASSPRDLGYEQYF.

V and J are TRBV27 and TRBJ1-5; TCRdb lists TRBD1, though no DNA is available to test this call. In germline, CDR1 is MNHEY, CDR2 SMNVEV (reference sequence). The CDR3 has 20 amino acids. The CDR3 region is CASSLRFTDRGLYSNQPQHF.

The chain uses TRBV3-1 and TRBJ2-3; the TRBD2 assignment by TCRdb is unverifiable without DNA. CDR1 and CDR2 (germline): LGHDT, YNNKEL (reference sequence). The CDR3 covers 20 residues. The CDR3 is CASSQAGLAGSLKHTDTQYF.

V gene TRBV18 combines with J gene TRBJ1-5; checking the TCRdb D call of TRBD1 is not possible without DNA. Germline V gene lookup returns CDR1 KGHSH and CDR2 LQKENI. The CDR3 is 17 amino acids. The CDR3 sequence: CASSLQQGAGSNQPQHF.

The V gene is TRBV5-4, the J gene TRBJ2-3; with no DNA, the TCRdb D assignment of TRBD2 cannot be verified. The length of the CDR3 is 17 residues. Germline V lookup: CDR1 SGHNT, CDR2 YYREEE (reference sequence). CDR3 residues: CASSRTGLADSTDTQYF.

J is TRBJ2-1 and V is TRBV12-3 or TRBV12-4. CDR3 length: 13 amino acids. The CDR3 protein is CASSGVLYNEQFF.

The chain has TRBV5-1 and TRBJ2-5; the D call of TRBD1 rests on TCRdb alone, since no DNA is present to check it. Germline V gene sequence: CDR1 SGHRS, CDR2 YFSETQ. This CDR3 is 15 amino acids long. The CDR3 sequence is CASSSQAGPQETQYF.

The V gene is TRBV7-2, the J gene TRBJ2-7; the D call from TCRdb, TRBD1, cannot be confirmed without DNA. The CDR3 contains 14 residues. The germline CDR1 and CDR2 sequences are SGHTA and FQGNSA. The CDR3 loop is CASSLVTGEGEQYF.

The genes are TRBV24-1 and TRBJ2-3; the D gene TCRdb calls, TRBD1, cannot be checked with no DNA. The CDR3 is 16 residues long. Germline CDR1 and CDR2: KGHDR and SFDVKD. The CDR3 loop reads CATSDGGQGFTDTQYF.

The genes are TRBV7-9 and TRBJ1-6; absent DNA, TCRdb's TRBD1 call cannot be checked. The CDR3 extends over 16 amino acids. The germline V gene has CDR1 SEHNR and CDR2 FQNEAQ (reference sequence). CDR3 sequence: CASSRGQGRGNSPLHF.

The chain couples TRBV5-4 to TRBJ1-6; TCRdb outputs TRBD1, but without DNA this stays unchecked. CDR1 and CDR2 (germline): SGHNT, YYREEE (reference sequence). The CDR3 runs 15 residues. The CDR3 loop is CASSLGGARNSPLHF. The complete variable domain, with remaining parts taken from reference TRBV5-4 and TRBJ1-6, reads ETGVTQSPTHLIKTRGQQVTLRCSSQSGHNTVSWYQQALGQGPQFIFQYYREEENGRGNFPPRFSGLQFPNYSSELNVNALELDDSALYLCASSLGGARNSPLHFGNGTRLTVT.

CDR3 amino acids: CSASNQGYTEAFF. This chain connects TRBV20-1 to TRBJ1-1; the TRBD1 assignment by TCRdb is unverifiable without DNA. The CDR3 extends over 13 amino acids. From germline, CDR1 is DFQATT and CDR2 SNEGSKA (reference sequence).

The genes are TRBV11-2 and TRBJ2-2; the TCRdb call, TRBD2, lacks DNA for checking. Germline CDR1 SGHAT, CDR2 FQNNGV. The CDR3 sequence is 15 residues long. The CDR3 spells CASSLSGGVPGELFF. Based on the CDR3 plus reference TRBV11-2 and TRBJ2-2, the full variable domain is EAGVAQSPRYKIIEKRQSVAFWCNPISGHATLYWYQQILGQGPKLLIQFQNNGVVDDSQLPKDRFSAERLKGVDSTLKIQPAKLEDSAVYLCASSLSGGVPGELFFGEGSRLTVL.

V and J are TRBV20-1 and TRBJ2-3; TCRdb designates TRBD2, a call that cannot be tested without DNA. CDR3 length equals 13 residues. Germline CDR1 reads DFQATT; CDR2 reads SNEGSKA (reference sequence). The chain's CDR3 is CSAAGTVFDTQYF.

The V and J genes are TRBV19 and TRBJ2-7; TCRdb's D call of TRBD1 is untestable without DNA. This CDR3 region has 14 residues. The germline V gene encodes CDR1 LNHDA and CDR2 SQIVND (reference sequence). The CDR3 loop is CASSIDDRGYEQYF.

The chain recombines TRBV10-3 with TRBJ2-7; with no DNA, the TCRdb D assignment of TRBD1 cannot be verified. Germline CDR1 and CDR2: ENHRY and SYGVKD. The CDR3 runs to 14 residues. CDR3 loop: CAIRGQGGAYEQYF.

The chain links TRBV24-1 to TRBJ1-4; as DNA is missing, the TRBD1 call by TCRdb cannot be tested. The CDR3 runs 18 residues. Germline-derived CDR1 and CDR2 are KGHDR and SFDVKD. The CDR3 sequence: CATSDAAGTGAENEKLFF.

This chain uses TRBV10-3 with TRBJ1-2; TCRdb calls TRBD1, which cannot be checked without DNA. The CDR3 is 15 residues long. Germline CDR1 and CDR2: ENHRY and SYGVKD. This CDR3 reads CAISVGGKIPNGYTF.

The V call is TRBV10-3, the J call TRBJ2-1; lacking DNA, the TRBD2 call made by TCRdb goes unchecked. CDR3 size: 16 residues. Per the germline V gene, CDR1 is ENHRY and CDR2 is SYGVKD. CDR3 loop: CAIRDVTSGINNEQFF.

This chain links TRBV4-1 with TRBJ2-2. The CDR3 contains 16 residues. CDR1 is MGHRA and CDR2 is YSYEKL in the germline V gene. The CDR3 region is CASSQNRFPGTGELFF.

The CDR3 region is CASSFGTRFYNEQFF. The chain recombines TRBV5-6 with TRBJ2-1; TCRdb's assignment of TRBD2 cannot be checked, as there is no DNA. This CDR3 region has 15 residues. Germline CDR1 and CDR2: SGHDT and YYEEEE.

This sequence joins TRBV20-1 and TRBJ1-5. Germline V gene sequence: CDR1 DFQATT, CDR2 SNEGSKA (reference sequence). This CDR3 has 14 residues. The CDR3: CSALGIRSPQPQHF.

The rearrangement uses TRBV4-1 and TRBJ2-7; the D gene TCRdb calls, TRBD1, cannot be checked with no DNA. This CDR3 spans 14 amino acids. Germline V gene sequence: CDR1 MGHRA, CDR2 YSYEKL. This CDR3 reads CASSPRAETYEQYF.

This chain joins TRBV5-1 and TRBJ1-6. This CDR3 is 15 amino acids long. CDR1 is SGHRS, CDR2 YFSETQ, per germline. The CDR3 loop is CASSLAAAYNSPLHF.

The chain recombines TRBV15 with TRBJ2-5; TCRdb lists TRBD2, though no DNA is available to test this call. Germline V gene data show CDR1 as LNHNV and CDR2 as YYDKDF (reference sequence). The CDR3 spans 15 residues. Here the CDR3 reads CATGRSSGFGETQYF.

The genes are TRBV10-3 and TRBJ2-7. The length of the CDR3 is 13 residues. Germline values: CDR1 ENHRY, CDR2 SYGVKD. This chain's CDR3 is CAIRVGGSYEQYF.

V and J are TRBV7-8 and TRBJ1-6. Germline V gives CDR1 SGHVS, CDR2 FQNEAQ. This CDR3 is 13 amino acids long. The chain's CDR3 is CASSLVQNSPLHF.